A single sample gave rise to the 14 T cell receptor beta chains below, sequenced in a study of T-cell reconstitution after alpha-beta-depleted transplantation in children. During its preparation, the TCRbeta library received unique molecular identifiers. TCRdb re-analysed the PCR reads in MiXCR, keeping a single row per CDR3 protein. The data contain a few hundred thousand distinct CDR3 sequences, 10% of them seen just once; the ten biggest clones take up around 2.3%. The sequencing used PBMCs from the stem cell graft donor, collected from the stem cell graft. The source of these receptors is a human donor who donated a stem cell graft to a child with acute lymphoblastic leukemia.

This clonotype occurred a few times. The chain uses TRBV2 and TRBJ2-1, with TRBD1 matching over 9 bases. CDR3 length equals 17 residues. The V gene's germline CDR1 is SNHLY and CDR2 FYNNEI. The ends lost 4 bases at V and 4 bases at J; junction bases unmatched: 11. CDR3 sequence: CASSGVKQGAAYNEQFF. In DNA form, the CDR3 reads TGTGCCAGCAGTGGAGTTAAACAGGGGGCGGCATACAATGAGCAGTTCTTC.

This clonotype was recorded many times. The chain joins TRBV10-3 to TRBJ2-5; TRBD1 agrees at 8 bases. The ends lost 6 bases at V and 5 bases at J; junction bases unmatched: 11. The CDR3 spans 15 residues. Germline CDR1 ENHRY, CDR2 SYGVKD. This CDR3 reads CAIRSPRTGRETQYF. The CDR3 DNA follows: TGTGCCATCAGAAGCCCCAGGACAGGGCGGGAGACCCAGTACTTC.

This clonotype was detected only a few times. This chain links TRBV18 with TRBJ2-7; 10 bases line up with TRBD1. The junction had 9 bases not matched to a gene; V was cut back by 6 bases and J by 7 bases. The CDR3 length is 14 residues. CDR1 KGHSH and CDR2 LQKENI come from the germline V gene. CDR3 nucleotides: TGTGCCAGCTCTCGAGGACAGGGGGTCAATGAGCAGTACTTC. Its translation: CASSRGQGVNEQYF. The variable domain in full, with the rest retrieved from reference TRBV18 and TRBJ2-7, is NAGVMQNPRHLVRRRGQEARLRCSPMKGHSHVYWYRQLPEEGLKFMVYLQKENIIDESGMPKERFSAEFPKEGPSILRIQQVVRGDSAAYFCASSRGQGVNEQYFGPGTRLTVT.

The rearrangement joins TRBV27 to TRBJ2-1, with 8 nucleotides matching TRBD2. V was clipped by 0 bases and J by 8 bases; unmatched bases: 9. The CDR3 has 16 amino acids. Germline CDR1 MNHEY, CDR2 SMNVEV (reference sequence). The CDR3 DNA reads as TGTGCCAGCAGTTTATCCCGGCCCACTAGCGGCTATGAGCAGTTCTTC. Encoded protein: CASSLSRPTSGYEQFF.

This clonotype has a count of ten or more. This chain links TRBV29-1 with TRBJ2-7; TRBD1 matches 7 bases. From germline, CDR1 is SQVTM and CDR2 ANQGSEA. The CDR3 has 12 amino acids. V shed 5 bases and J 1 base; nucleotides not matched to a gene: 2. The CDR3 sequence is CSVWGQSYEQYF. The CDR3, as DNA: TGCAGCGTTTGGGGACAGTCCTACGAGCAGTACTTC.

The table lists this clonotype with many counts. The genes are TRBV7-4 and TRBJ2-2; D uncertain. Trimming left V 7 bases short and J 10 bases short, with 7 bases between. The germline V gene has CDR1 SGHVT and CDR2 SQSDAQ. The CDR3 runs 10 residues. CDR3 sequence (DNA): TGTGCCAGCAACGACACGGAGCTGTTTTTT. This encodes CASNDTELFF.

As regards this clonotype: One junction end disagrees with the germline gene, perhaps due to a read error. The rearrangement joins TRBV5-6 to TRBJ2-7, with D unresolved. Germline V gene lookup returns CDR1 SGHDT and CDR2 YYEEEE. The CDR3 length is 14 residues. CDR3 in DNA: TGTGCCAGCACCTTGAACTCCAACTCCTACGAGCAGTACTTC. Translating it yields CASTLNSNSYEQYF.

This clonotype was seen a handful of times. The chain recombines TRBV2 with TRBJ2-3; the match to TRBD2 covers 11 bases. V was clipped by 2 bases and J by 0 bases; unmatched bases: 7. In germline, CDR1 is SNHLY, CDR2 FYNNEI. The CDR3 is made up of 18 amino acids. The CDR3 spells CASSERGLAGLSTDTQYF. DNA of the CDR3: TGTGCCAGCAGTGAAAGAGGACTAGCGGGTCTTAGCACAGATACGCAGTATTTT.

In this sample, this clonotype turned up a few times. This chain connects TRBV20-1 to TRBJ1-4, with TRBD1 as a possible D gene (6 bases). Trimming removed 5 bases from V and 12 bases from J, with 19 bases in between. CDR1 and CDR2 (germline): DFQATT, SNEGSKA (reference sequence). CDR3 length: 13 amino acids. This chain's CDR3 is CSAPRQVRRELFF. In DNA, the CDR3 is TGCAGTGCTCCCCGACAGGTTCGACGCGAACTGTTTTTT.

The chain recombines TRBV7-9 with TRBJ2-2; 12 bases are shared with TRBD1. Germline values: CDR1 SEHNR, CDR2 FQNEAQ (reference sequence). V dropped 2 bases and J dropped 7; count of bases not matched to a gene: 5. The CDR3 runs to 16 residues. CDR3 loop: CASSLRDRGLIGELFF. The CDR3 nucleotides read TGTGCCAGCAGCTTACGGGACAGGGGGCTGATCGGGGAGCTGTTTTTT.

The chain recombines TRBV5-1 with TRBJ1-1, with D perhaps TRBD1 (5 bases). Between the trimmed V and J ends, which lost 1 base and 4 bases, there was a span of 17 bases. Looked up from germline, CDR1 is SGHRS and CDR2 is YFSETQ. The CDR3 has 16 residues. The CDR3 is CASSLQGRVFGTEAFF. For the CDR3, the DNA is TGCGCCAGCAGCTTGCAGGGAAGGGTCTTTGGCACTGAAGCTTTCTTT.

This sequence joins TRBV19 and TRBJ2-1; 10 positions agree with TRBD1. This CDR3 comprises 15 residues. Looked up from germline, CDR1 is LNHDA and CDR2 is SQIVND (reference sequence). After removal of 3 bases from V and 8 bases from J, the junction contained 7 bases not matched to a gene. Here the CDR3 DNA reads TGTGCCAGTAGTATGGGGACAGGGGCTGGAGATGAGCAGTTCTTC. It is translated as CASSMGTGAGDEQFF.

This clonotype was seen at least ten times. This rearrangement joins TRBV4-2 to TRBJ2-5, with 10 bases matching TRBD1. The V and J ends lost 5 bases and 5 bases, in that order; junction bases with no gene match: 8. The CDR3 consists of 15 residues. CDR1 is LGHNA, CDR2 YNFKEQ, per germline. CDR3 loop: CASSAQTGGGETQYF. CDR3 bases: TGTGCCAGCAGCGCTCAGACAGGGGGCGGTGAGACCCAGTACTTC.

The table lists this clonotype with a few counts. This chain uses TRBV7-8 with TRBJ2-7; no reliable D call. The V end lost 1 base, the J end lost 3 bases, and 13 bases lay between the germline ends. The CDR3 has 15 amino acids. Germline V lookup: CDR1 SGHVS, CDR2 FQNEAQ. This CDR3 reads CASSLVGSSFYEQYF. CDR3 in DNA: TGTGCCAGCAGCTTAGTGGGTTCCTCGTTCTACGAGCAGTACTTC.